This T cell receptor (beta chain) was captured in a study of T-cell memory formation after mild COVID-19. Whole-study context: TCR clusters were mostly confined to one donor each. Study-wide points: Contracting CD4+ clones lay largely in CM and EM, with CD8+ ones residing in EMRA. Later expanders leaned CD4+, whereas clones that contracted between day 15 and 85 were balanced CD4/CD8. Researchers found some responding clones in pre-infection memory, a sign that cross-reactive memory joined.

J gave up 5 bases and V 3 bases, and 6 bases lay outside the gene matches. The germline gives CDR1 SGHTA, CDR2 FQGNSA. This CDR3 contains 14 residues. TCRdb ran MiXCR on the 5' RACE reads and lists one entry per CDR3 protein. The table records around 440,000 distinct CDR3 sequences, roughly 18% of them present only once. In regard to this clonotype: Its target is unknown.

Input material: PBMCs or a T cell subset sorted from them (not recorded which). V usage is TRBV7-2 and J usage is TRBJ2-7, with 8 bases identical to TRBD2. This sequence was found in an adult woman who had mild COVID-19 (a few samples of this study predate the infection). Cell type and time point are not known. The CDR3 DNA reads TGTGCCAGCAGCTTTGGCGGGGGGTACAACGAGCAGTACTTC. Protein sequence: CASSFGGGYNEQYF.